This record looks at one T cell receptor beta chain sequence and its context. Its antigen remains unidentified. The entry originates in a study of T cells in Graves' hyperthyroidism and ophthalmopathy. Study-level background: Peripheral blood sampling occurred at initial diagnosis, before any treatment.

Germline CDR1 LNHDA, CDR2 SQIVND (reference sequence). Trimming took 3 bases from V and 6 from J, leaving 17 bases between them. The length of the CDR3 is 15 residues. Hyperthyroidism, newly diagnosed and lasting under 2 months, affected patients aged 18 to 65. The PBMCs had their origin in around 9.1 ml of fresh peripheral blood. The source material, RNA transcripts, was used to amplify TCR beta CDR3 regions. A set of HTBI primers served as the primers for a first-round RT-PCR of the TCR CDR3. TCRdb reprocessed the multiplex PCR reads with MiXCR, giving one entry per CDR3 protein. The data show some 720,000 distinct CDR3 sequences, over 15% seen once. Study-wide results and caveats: Prediction of ophthalmopathy progression came a median approximately 6 months pre-onset.

The chain couples TRBV19 to TRBJ1-1; unclear D gene. The sequence came from a man between 18 and 29 years old with Graves' hyperthyroidism. What was sequenced was blood. CDR3: CASSIPDGNRAEAFF. CDR3 nucleotide sequence: TGTGCCAGTAGTATCCCCGACGGAAATCGGGCTGAAGCTTTCTTT.